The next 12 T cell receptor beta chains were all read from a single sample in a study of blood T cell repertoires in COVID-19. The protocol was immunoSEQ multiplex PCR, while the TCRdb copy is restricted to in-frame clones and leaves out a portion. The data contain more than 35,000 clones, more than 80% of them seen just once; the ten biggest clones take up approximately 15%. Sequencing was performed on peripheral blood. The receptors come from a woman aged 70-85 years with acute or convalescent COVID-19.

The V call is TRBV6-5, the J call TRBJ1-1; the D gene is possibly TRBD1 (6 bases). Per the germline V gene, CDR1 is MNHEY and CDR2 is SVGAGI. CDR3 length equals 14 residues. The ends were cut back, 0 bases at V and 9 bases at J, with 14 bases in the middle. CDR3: CASSYSERGGQAFF. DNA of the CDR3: TGTGCCAGCAGTTACTCGGAGCGCGGGGGGCAAGCTTTCTTT.

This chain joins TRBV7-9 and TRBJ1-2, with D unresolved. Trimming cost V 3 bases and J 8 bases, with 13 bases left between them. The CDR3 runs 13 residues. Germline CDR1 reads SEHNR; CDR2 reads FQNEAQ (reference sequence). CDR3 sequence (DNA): TGTGCCAGCAGCTTGGAGGGTACGGGCGGCTACACCTTC. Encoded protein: CASSLEGTGGYTF. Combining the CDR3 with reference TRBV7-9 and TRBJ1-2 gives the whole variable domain DTGVSQNPRHKITKRGQNVTFRCDPISEHNRLYWYRQTLGQGPEFLTYFQNEAQLEKSRLLSDRFSAERPKGSFSTLEIQRTEQGDSAMYLCASSLEGTGGYTFGSGTRLTVV.

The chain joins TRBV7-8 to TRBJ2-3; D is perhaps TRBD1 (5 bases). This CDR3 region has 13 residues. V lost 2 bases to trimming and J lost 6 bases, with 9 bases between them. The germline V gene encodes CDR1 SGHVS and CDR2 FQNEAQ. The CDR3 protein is CASSLWAGDTQYF. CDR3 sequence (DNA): TGTGCCAGCAGCTTATGGGCAGGGGATACGCAGTATTTT.

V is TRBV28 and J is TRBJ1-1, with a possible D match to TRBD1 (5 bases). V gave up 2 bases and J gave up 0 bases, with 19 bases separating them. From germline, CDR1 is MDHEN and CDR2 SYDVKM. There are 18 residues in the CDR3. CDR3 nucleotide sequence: TGTGCCAGCAGTTTAAGAGAAGGGGCCAGTAACGTGAACACTGAAGCTTTCTTT. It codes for CASSLREGASNVNTEAFF. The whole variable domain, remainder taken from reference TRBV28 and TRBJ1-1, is DVKVTQSSRYLVKRTGEKVFLECVQDMDHENMFWYRQDPGLGLRLIYFSYDVKMKEKGDIPEGYSVSREKKERFSLILESASTNQTSMYLCASSLREGASNVNTEAFFGQGTRLTVV.

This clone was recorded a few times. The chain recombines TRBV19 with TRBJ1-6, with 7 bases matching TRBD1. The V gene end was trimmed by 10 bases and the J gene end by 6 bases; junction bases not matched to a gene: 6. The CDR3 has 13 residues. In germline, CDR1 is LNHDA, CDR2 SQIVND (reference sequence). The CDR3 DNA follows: TGTGCCACCTCACAGGGGTCTAATTCACCCCTCCACTTT. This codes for CATSQGSNSPLHF.

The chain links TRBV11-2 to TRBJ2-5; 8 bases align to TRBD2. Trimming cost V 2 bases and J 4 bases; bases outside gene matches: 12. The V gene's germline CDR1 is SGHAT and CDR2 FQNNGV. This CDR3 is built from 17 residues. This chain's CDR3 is CASSLRAGGTLLETQYF. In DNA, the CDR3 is TGTGCCAGCAGCTTAAGGGCGGGAGGTACCCTTTTAGAGACCCAGTACTTC.

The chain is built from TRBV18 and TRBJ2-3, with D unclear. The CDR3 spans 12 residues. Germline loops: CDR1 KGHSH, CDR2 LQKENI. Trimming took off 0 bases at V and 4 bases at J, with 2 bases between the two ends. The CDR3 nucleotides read TGTGCCAGCTCACCACCCGCAGATACGCAGTATTTT. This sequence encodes CASSPPADTQYF.

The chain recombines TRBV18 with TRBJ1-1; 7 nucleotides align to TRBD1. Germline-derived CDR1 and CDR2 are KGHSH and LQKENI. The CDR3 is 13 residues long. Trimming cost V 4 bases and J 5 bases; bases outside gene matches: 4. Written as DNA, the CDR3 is TGTGCCAGCTCACAGGGGGCCCCGACTGAAGCTTTCTTT. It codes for CASSQGAPTEAFF.

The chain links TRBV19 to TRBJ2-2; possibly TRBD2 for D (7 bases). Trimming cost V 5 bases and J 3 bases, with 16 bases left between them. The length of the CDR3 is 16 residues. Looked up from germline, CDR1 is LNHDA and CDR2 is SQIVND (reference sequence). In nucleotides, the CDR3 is TGTGCCAGTAGTGAACCCGGGGGGCCGGACACCGGGGAGCTGTTTTTT. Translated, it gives CASSEPGGPDTGELFF.

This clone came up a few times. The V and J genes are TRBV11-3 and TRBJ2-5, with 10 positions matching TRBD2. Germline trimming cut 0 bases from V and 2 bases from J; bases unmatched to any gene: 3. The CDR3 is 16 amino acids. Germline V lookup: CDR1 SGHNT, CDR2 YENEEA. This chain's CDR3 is CASSLDPAGGQETQYF. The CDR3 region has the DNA TGTGCCAGCAGCTTAGATCCAGCGGGAGGGCAAGAGACCCAGTACTTC.

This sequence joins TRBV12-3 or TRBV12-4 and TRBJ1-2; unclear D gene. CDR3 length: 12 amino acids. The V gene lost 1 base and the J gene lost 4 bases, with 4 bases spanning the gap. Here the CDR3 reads CASSLGSYGYTF. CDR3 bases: TGTGCCAGCAGTTTAGGCAGCTATGGCTACACCTTC.

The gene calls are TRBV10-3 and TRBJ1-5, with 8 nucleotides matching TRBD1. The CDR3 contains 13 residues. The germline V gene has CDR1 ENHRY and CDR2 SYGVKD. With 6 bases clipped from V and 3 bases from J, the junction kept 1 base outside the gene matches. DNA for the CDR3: TGTGCCATCAGGGACAGGGACAATCAGCCCCAGCATTTT. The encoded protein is CAIRDRDNQPQHF.